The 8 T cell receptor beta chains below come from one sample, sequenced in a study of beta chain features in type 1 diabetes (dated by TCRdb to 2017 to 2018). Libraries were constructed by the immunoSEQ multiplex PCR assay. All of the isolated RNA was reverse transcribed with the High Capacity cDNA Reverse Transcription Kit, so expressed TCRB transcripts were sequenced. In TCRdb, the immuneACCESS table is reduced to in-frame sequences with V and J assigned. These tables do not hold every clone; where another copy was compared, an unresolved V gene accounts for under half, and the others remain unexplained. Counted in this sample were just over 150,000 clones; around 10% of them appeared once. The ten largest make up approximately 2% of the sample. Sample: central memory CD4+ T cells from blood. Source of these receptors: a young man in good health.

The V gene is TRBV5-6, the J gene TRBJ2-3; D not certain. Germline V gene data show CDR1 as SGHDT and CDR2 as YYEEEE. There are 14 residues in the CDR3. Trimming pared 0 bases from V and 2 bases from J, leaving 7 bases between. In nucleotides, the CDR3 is TGTGCCAGCAGCTTGGAGAGAGTCACAGATACGCAGTATTTT. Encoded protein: CASSLERVTDTQYF. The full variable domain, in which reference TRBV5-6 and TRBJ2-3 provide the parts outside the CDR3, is DAGVTQSPTHLIKTRGQQVTLRCSPKSGHDTVSWYQQALGQGPQFIFQYYEEEERQRGNFPDRFSGHQFPNYSSELNVNALLLGDSALYLCASSLERVTDTQYFGPGTRLTVL.

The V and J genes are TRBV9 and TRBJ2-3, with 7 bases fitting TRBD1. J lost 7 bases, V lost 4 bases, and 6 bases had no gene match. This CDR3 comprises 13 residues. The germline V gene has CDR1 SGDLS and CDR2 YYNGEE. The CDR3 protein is CASSPKGGNTQYF. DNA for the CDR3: TGTGCCAGCAGCCCCAAAGGGGGCAATACGCAGTATTTT.

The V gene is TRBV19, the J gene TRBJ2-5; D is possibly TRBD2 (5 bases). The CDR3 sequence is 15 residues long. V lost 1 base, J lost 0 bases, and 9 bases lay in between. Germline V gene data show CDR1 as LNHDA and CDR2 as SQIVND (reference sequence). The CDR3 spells CASSIAGTYQETQYF. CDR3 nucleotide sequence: TGTGCCAGTAGTATAGCGGGAACGTACCAAGAGACCCAGTACTTC.

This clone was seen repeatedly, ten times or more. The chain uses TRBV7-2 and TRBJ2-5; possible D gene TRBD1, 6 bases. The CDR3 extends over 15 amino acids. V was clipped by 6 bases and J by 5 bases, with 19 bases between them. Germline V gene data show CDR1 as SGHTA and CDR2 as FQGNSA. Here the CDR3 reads CASSRGTTIGETQYF. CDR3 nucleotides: TGTGCCAGCAGTAGGGGGACCACGATAGGGGAGACCCAGTACTTC.

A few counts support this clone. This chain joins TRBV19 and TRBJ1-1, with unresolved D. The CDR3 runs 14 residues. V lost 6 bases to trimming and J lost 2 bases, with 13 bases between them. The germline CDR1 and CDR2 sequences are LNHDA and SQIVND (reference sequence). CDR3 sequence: CASSTGRPNTEAFF. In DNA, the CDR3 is TGTGCCAGTAGCACTGGACGGCCAAACACTGAAGCTTTCTTT.

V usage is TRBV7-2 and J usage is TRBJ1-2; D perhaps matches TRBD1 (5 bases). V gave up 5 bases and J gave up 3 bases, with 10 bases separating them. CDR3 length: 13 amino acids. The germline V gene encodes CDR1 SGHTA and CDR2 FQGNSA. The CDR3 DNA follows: TGTGCCAGCAGCCCACAGGATCACTATGGCTACACCTTC. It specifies CASSPQDHYGYTF.

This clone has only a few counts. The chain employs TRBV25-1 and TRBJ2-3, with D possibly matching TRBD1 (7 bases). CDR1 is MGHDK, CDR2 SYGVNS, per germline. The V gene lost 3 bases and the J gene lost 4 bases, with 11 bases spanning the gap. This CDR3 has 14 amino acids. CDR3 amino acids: CASSDQGGPDTQYF. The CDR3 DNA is TGTGCCAGCAGTGACCAGGGGGGCCCAGATACGCAGTATTTT.

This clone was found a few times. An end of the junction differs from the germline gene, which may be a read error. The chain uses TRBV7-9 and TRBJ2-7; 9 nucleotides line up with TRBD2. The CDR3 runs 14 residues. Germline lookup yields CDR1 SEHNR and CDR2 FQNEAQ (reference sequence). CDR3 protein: CASGLTSGTYEQYF. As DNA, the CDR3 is TGTGCCAGCGGCTTGACTAGCGGAACATACGAGCAGTACTTC.